This T cell receptor beta chain was profiled in a study of CD8 T cells in Susac syndrome. Whole-study results and caveats: Only a relatively small number of individuals were included in the TCR sequencing and HLA analysis.

Notes on this clonotype: The antigen is not known.

CDR3 length equals 14 residues. Trimming left V 6 bases short and J 2 bases short, with 13 bases between. CDR1 and CDR2 (germline): MDHEN, SYDVKM. It was with random hexamers that 0.5 to 1 ug RNA was reverse transcribed. An immunoSEQ multiplex PCR amplified TCR beta CDR3 over 54 Vbeta and 13 Jbeta. MiXCR, run by TCRdb on the immunoSEQ multiplex PCR reads, gives a single entry per CDR3 protein. Counted here are about 110,000 distinct CDR3 sequences, 96% occurring once; the ten biggest clones make up under 0.1%. Source material: CD4+ T cells from PBMCs. The gene calls are TRBV28 and TRBJ1-2; D gene unclear. The receptor comes from a human donor in good health. CDR3 bases: TGTGCCAGCAGGGCCCGGGGAGAAAACTATGGCTACACCTTC. This gives the protein CASRARGENYGYTF.